A single sample is the source of the 29 T cell receptor beta chains below, sequenced in a study of blood T cell repertoires in COVID-19. The table came from immunoSEQ multiplex PCR; TCRdb's copy has only in-frame clones and leaves some out. The table shows roughly 59,000 clones, with around 80% occurring only once. The sequenced material came from peripheral blood. Every receptor here comes from a human donor in a cohort sampled during active COVID-19.

V and J are TRBV12-3 or TRBV12-4 and TRBJ2-3; D not certain. There are 12 residues in the CDR3. The ends were cut back, 3 bases at V and 4 bases at J, with 5 bases in the middle. CDR3: CASSFGPDTQYF. The CDR3 DNA reads as TGTGCCAGCAGTTTCGGTCCAGATACGCAGTATTTT.

The rearrangement uses TRBV5-1 and TRBJ2-1; 8 nucleotides align to TRBD1. Trimming took 3 bases from V and 6 from J; bases not matched to a gene: 8. CDR3 length equals 15 residues. The V gene's germline CDR1 is SGHRS and CDR2 YFSETQ. CDR3 protein: CASSSGQGRFNEQFF. The CDR3 bases are TGCGCCAGCAGCTCAGGACAGGGAAGGTTCAATGAGCAGTTCTTC.

This chain uses TRBV24-1 with TRBJ2-1; 8 nucleotides align to TRBD2. From germline, CDR1 is KGHDR and CDR2 SFDVKD. The V gene end was trimmed by 9 bases and the J gene end by 7 bases; junction bases not matched to a gene: 16. This CDR3 has 16 residues. CDR3 coding DNA: TGTGCCACCCTGAAAAGCGGGAGCCGCCAAGGAAATGAGCAGTTCTTC. It specifies CATLKSGSRQGNEQFF.

This clone has a handful of counts. V is TRBV27 and J is TRBJ2-2; possibly TRBD1 for D (5 bases). The CDR3 consists of 17 residues. Germline values: CDR1 MNHEY, CDR2 SMNVEV (reference sequence). Between the trimmed V and J ends, which lost 2 bases and 8 bases, there was a span of 21 bases. CDR3 region: CASSLTQGASVIGELFF. CDR3 bases: TGTGCCAGCAGTTTAACGCAGGGTGCGTCCGTTATTGGGGAGCTGTTTTTT.

The gene calls are TRBV2 and TRBJ2-3; 12 nucleotides agree with TRBD2. This CDR3 region has 16 residues. The junction had 11 bases not matched to a gene; V was cut back by 7 bases and J by 6 bases. The germline gives CDR1 SNHLY, CDR2 FYNNEI. The CDR3 nucleotides are TGTGCCAGCATCGTAGGACTAGCGGGACCCGCGGATACGCAGTATTTT. Translated, it gives CASIVGLAGPADTQYF.

V is TRBV28 and J is TRBJ2-2; a possible D gene is TRBD2 (6 bases). Germline V gives CDR1 MDHEN, CDR2 SYDVKM. This CDR3 region has 16 residues. The germline V and J ends were trimmed by 6 bases and 2 bases, with 16 bases remaining between them. The CDR3 nucleotides are TGTGCCAGCAGCTCACTAGCTGAAGGAAACACCGGGGAGCTGTTTTTT. Its translation: CASSSLAEGNTGELFF.

This clone has only one observation. The chain has TRBV3-1 (or the pseudogene TRBV3-2) and TRBJ1-4; D might be TRBD1 (6 bases). Germline V gives CDR1 LGHDT, CDR2 YNNKEL (reference sequence). This CDR3 has 15 residues. V was cut by 0 bases and J by 14 bases, with 19 bases left in between. This chain's CDR3 is CASSQEFRAGEGLFF. DNA of the CDR3: TGTGCCAGCAGCCAAGAATTTAGGGCAGGGGAAGGGCTGTTTTTT.

This clone was observed once. The chain links TRBV7-2 to TRBJ2-3, with 9 bases fitting TRBD2. After removal of 7 bases from V and 4 bases from J, the junction contained 18 bases not matched to a gene. CDR1 and CDR2 (germline): SGHTA, FQGNSA. This CDR3 contains 18 residues. The CDR3 nucleotides are TGTGCCAGCACCGCCACCGGGACTAGCAGTCCTTGGGCAGATACGCAGTATTTT. Translated: CASTATGTSSPWADTQYF.

CDR3 amino acids: CASSPGQGGRYEQYF. In DNA form, the CDR3 reads TGCGCCAGCAGCCCAGGACAGGGAGGCCGCTACGAGCAGTACTTC. The genes are TRBV4-1 and TRBJ2-7; 8 positions agree with TRBD1. The germline gives CDR1 MGHRA, CDR2 YSYEKL. The ends lost 4 bases at V and 3 bases at J; junction bases unmatched: 8. This CDR3 is 15 amino acids long.

CDR3 sequence: CATSAPGTAGNTIYF. The CDR3 coding sequence is TGTGCCACCAGTGCCCCAGGGACAGCTGGAAACACCATATATTTT. The V and J genes are TRBV24-1 and TRBJ1-3, with 7 nucleotides matching TRBD1. This CDR3 comprises 15 residues. In germline, CDR1 is KGHDR, CDR2 SFDVKD. The V gene end was trimmed by 5 bases and the J gene end by 2 bases; junction bases not matched to a gene: 5.

The J gene is TRBJ2-1, the V gene TRBV7-9; 7 nucleotides align to TRBD1. V lost 8 bases, J lost 8 bases, and 6 bases stayed unmatched. This CDR3 is 12 amino acids long. CDR1 is SEHNR and CDR2 is FQNEAQ in the germline V gene (reference sequence). CDR3 nucleotides: TGTGCCAGCGGACCAACAGGGGATGAGCAGTTCTTC. Its protein product is CASGPTGDEQFF. Filled out from reference TRBV7-9 and TRBJ2-1, the complete variable domain reads DTGVSQNPRHKITKRGQNVTFRCDPISEHNRLYWYRQTLGQGPEFLTYFQNEAQLEKSRLLSDRFSAERPKGSFSTLEIQRTEQGDSAMYLCASGPTGDEQFFGPGTRLTVL.

CDR3 sequence reads: CASSFRGREYEQYF. The CDR3 nucleotides read TGTGCCAGCAGCTTCCGGGGAAGGGAGTACGAGCAGTACTTC. The chain uses TRBV13 and TRBJ2-7, with TRBD2 as a possible D gene (5 bases). Trimming shortened V by 3 bases and J by 4 bases, and 13 bases separated the two germline ends. This CDR3 has 14 amino acids. Germline CDR1 PRHDT, CDR2 FYEKMQ (reference sequence).

The chain couples TRBV6-2 or TRBV6-3 to TRBJ2-1; 14 positions agree with TRBD2. The germline gives CDR1 MNHEY, CDR2 SVGEGT. V shed 6 bases and J 7 bases; nucleotides not matched to a gene: 5. The CDR3 covers 15 residues. CDR3 DNA: TGTGCCAGCAGCCGACTAGCGGGAGGGCCTAATGAGCAGTTCTTC. This sequence encodes CASSRLAGGPNEQFF.

V and J are TRBV20-1 and TRBJ1-6, with TRBD1 matching over 7 bases. CDR1 is DFQATT and CDR2 is SNEGSKA in the germline V gene (reference sequence). The CDR3 is 15 residues long. Unmatched junction bases numbered 10, after V lost 3 bases and J lost 8 bases. CDR3: CSASNRGRQYSPLHF. CDR3 nucleotides: TGCAGTGCTAGTAACAGGGGTCGCCAATATTCACCCCTCCACTTT.

The genes are TRBV9 and TRBJ2-5; perhaps TRBD1 as D (7 bases). The CDR3 spans 15 residues. Germline V gene sequence: CDR1 SGDLS, CDR2 YYNGEE. V was trimmed by 0 bases and J by 5 bases, leaving 14 bases between them. The DNA of the CDR3 is TGTGCCAGCAGCGTAGGGAGGGGGCGAGGGGAGACCCAGTACTTC. Its translation: CASSVGRGRGETQYF.

The chain couples TRBV7-2 to TRBJ2-1; 8 bases agree with TRBD2. Germline V CDR1 and CDR2: SGHTA, FQGNSA. This CDR3 spans 14 amino acids. V lost 5 bases to trimming and J lost 8 bases; unmatched junction nucleotides: 8. The CDR3 protein is CASSPDAGGYEQFF. The CDR3 bases are TGTGCCAGCAGCCCCGACGCGGGGGGCTATGAGCAGTTCTTC.

J is TRBJ2-1 and V is TRBV29-1; D perhaps matches TRBD1 (6 bases). With 4 bases removed from V and 7 bases from J, the gap between germline ends came to 8 bases. This CDR3 has 11 residues. In germline, CDR1 is SQVTM, CDR2 ANQGSEA. CDR3 DNA sequence: TGCAGCGTTGCCAGGGGAAATGAGCAGTTCTTC. Encoded protein: CSVARGNEQFF.

The chain employs TRBV21-1 and TRBJ2-7; whether TRBD2, the table's D call, matches the DNA was not checked. TRBV21-1 is designated a pseudogene. The CDR3 has 15 amino acids. CDR3 amino acids: CASSTGLAGVYEQYF. Here the CDR3 DNA reads TGTGCCAGCAGCACTGGACTAGCGGGGGTCTACGAGCAGTACTTC.

The V call is TRBV6-1, the J call TRBJ1-2; maybe TRBD1 (5 bases). The CDR3 contains 16 residues. Between the trimmed V and J ends, which lost 2 bases and 4 bases, there was a span of 17 bases. The germline CDR1 and CDR2 sequences are MNHNS and SASEGT. The CDR3 loop reads CASSETLLQASYGYTF. CDR3 nucleotides: TGTGCCAGCAGTGAAACGCTGCTACAGGCTAGCTATGGCTACACCTTC.

The chain links TRBV6-6 to TRBJ1-1, with D uncertain. Germline assignment: CDR1 MNHNY and CDR2 SVGAGI (reference sequence). V lost 0 bases to trimming and J lost 6 bases, with 8 bases between them. This CDR3 is built from 13 residues. The CDR3 sequence: CASSYSRGSEAFF. CDR3 in DNA: TGTGCCAGCAGTTACTCGAGAGGCTCTGAAGCTTTCTTT.

The sample holds one count of this clone. This chain connects TRBV7-2 to TRBJ1-5, with a weak D call TRBD1 (6 bases). Germline-derived CDR1 and CDR2 are SGHTA and FQGNSA. V gave up 7 bases and J gave up 5 bases, with 12 bases separating them. The CDR3 covers 13 residues. CDR3 coding DNA: TGTGCCAGCAAACAACAGGGTGATCAGCCCCAGCATTTT. Its translation: CASKQQGDQPQHF.

This clone was detected once. The chain couples TRBV27 to TRBJ2-7; tentatively, D is TRBD2 (6 bases). CDR1 and CDR2 (germline): MNHEY, SMNVEV (reference sequence). Trimming cost V 5 bases and J 3 bases, with 11 bases left between them. The CDR3 has 13 amino acids. CDR3 bases: TGTGCCAGCAGTGGGGTGGGGGGCTACGAGCAGTACTTC. Its protein product is CASSGVGGYEQYF.

The chain recombines TRBV29-1 with TRBJ2-1; 7 bases are shared with TRBD1. Unmatched junction bases numbered 4, after V lost 3 bases and J lost 2 bases. The CDR3 has 14 residues. Germline values: CDR1 SQVTM, CDR2 ANQGSEA. The CDR3 region has the DNA TGCAGCGTTGACAGGGGGTTTACCTACAATGAGCAGTTCTTC. Translation: CSVDRGFTYNEQFF.

At least ten counts were recorded for this clone. The V and J genes are TRBV7-2 and TRBJ1-1; 8 bases match TRBD1. Germline CDR1 and CDR2: SGHTA and FQGNSA. V was clipped by 3 bases and J by 5 bases; unmatched bases: 11. The CDR3 loop spans 16 amino acids. CDR3 sequence (DNA): TGTGCCAGCAGCTTCGACAAAATGACAGGGGAGACTGAAGCTTTCTTT. Protein product: CASSFDKMTGETEAFF.

The chain joins TRBV28 to TRBJ1-4; tentatively, D is TRBD1 (5 bases). Per germline, CDR1 MDHEN and CDR2 SYDVKM. The CDR3 is 14 residues long. V lost 3 bases and J lost 3, with 8 bases in between. CDR3 in amino acids: CASSLVGANEKLFF. The DNA for the CDR3 is TGTGCCAGCAGTTTGGTAGGGGCTAATGAAAAACTGTTTTTT.

The rearrangement links TRBV2 to TRBJ1-6; TRBD1 is a possible D gene (5 bases). Between the trimmed V and J ends, which lost 6 bases and 7 bases, there was a span of 13 bases. Germline CDR1 SNHLY, CDR2 FYNNEI. This CDR3 has 14 residues. In DNA, the CDR3 is TGTGCCAGCAGGGGTCAGGGAATAAATTCACCCCTCCACTTT. It encodes CASRGQGINSPLHF.

The chain carries TRBV4-3 and TRBJ1-5, with TRBD1 matching 11 bases. The CDR3 runs to 14 residues. Germline V gene data show CDR1 as LGHNA and CDR2 as YSLEER. Losses at the gene ends were 8 bases for V and 11 bases for J; bases not matched to a gene: 11. DNA for the CDR3: TGCGCCAGCGGGATCGGACAGGGGGCTGTGTCCCAGCATTTT. The encoded protein is CASGIGQGAVSQHF.

The rearrangement uses TRBV15 and TRBJ2-7; D is uncertain. V lost 2 bases, J lost 3 bases, and 11 bases lay in between. This CDR3 has 14 amino acids. From germline, CDR1 is LNHNV and CDR2 YYDKDF (reference sequence). CDR3 amino acids: CATSRTVSVYEQYF. CDR3 nucleotides: TGTGCCACCAGCAGAACCGTAAGCGTCTACGAGCAGTACTTC.

The chain combines TRBV19 with TRBJ1-5; TRBD1 is a possible D gene (6 bases). CDR1 and CDR2 (germline): LNHDA, SQIVND (reference sequence). The CDR3 spans 16 residues. The ends were cut back, 1 base at V and 7 bases at J, with 17 bases in the middle. This CDR3 is CASSIGERAGVQPQHF. CDR3 DNA sequence: TGTGCCAGTAGTATAGGAGAGAGGGCAGGGGTGCAGCCCCAGCATTTT.